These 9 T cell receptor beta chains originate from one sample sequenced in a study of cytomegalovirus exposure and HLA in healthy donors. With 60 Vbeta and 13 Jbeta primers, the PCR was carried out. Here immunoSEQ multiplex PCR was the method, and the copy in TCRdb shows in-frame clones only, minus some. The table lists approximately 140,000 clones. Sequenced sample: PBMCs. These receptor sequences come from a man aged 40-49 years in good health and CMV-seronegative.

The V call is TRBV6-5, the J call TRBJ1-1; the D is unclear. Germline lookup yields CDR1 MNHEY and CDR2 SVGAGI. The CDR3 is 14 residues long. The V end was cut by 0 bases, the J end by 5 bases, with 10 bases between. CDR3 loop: CASSYSIWTTEAFF. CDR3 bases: TGTGCCAGCAGTTACTCTATTTGGACTACTGAAGCTTTCTTT.

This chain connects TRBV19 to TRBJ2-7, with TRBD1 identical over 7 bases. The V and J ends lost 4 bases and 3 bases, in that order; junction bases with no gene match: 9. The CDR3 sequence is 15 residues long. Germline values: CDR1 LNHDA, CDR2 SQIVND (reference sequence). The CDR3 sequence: CASSSVGTDLYEQYF. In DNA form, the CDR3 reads TGTGCCAGTAGTAGTGTAGGGACAGACCTCTACGAGCAGTACTTC. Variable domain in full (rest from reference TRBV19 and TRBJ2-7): DGGITQSPKYLFRKEGQNVTLSCEQNLNHDAMYWYRQDPGQGLRLIYYSQIVNDFQKGDIAEGYSVSREKKESFPLTVTSAQKNPTAFYLCASSSVGTDLYEQYFGPGTRLTVT.

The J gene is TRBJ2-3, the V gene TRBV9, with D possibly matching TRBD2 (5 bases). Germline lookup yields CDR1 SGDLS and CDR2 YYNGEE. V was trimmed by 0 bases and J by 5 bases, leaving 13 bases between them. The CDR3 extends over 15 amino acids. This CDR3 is CASSVGPSPVDTQYF. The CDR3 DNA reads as TGTGCCAGCAGCGTAGGACCTAGCCCCGTAGATACGCAGTATTTT.

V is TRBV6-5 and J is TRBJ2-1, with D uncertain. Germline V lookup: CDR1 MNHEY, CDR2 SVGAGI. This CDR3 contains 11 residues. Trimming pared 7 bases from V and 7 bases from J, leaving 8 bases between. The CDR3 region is CASTFFNEQFF. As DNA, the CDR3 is TGTGCCAGCACCTTTTTTAATGAGCAGTTCTTC.

The CDR3 reads CASSSPLAGFTDTQYF. For the CDR3, the DNA is TGTGCCAGCAGCTCCCCGTTAGCGGGGTTCACAGATACGCAGTATTTT. The chain employs TRBV7-2 and TRBJ2-3; TRBD2 aligns across 8 bases. Germline CDR1 reads SGHTA; CDR2 reads FQGNSA. The CDR3 has 16 residues. The junction had 8 bases not matched to a gene; V was cut back by 4 bases and J by 2 bases.

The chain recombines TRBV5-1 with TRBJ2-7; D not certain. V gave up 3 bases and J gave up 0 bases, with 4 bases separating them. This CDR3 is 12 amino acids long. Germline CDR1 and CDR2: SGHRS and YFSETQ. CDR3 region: CASSSSSYEQYF. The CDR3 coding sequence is TGCGCCAGCAGCTCCTCCTCCTACGAGCAGTACTTC.

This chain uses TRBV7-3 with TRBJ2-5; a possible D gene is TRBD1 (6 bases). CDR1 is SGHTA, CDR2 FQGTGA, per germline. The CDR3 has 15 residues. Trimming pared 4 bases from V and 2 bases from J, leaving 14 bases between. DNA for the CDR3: TGTGCCAGCAGCTCCGATGGGACAAGACAAGAGACCCAGTACTTC. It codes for CASSSDGTRQETQYF.

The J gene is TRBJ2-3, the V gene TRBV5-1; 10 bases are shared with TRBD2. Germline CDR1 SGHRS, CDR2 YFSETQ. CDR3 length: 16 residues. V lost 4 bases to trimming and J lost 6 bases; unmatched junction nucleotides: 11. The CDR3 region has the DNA TGCGCCAGCAGCCCGAGGCCTAGCGGGGGATCGGATACGCAGTATTTT. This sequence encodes CASSPRPSGGSDTQYF.

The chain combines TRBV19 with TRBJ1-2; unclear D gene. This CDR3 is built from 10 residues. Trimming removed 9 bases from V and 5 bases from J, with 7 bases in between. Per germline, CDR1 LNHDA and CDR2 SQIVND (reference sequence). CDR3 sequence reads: CASGGYGYTF. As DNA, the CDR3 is TGTGCCAGCGGAGGGTATGGCTACACCTTC.